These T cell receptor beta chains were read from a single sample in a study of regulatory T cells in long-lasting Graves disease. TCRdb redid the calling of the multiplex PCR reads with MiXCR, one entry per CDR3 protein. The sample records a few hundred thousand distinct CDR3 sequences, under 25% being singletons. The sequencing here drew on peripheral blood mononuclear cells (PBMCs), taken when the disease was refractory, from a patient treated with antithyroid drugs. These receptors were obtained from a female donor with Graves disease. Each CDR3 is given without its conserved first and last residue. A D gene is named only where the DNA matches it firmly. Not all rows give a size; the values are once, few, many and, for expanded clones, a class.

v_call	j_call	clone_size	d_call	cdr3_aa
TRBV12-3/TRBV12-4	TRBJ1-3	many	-	ASSLRSPLADSGNTIY
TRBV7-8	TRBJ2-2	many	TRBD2	ASSHPIAGRNTGELF
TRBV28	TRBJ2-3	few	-	ASSPGWGTDTQY
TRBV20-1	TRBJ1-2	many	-	SARDGAAARYGYT
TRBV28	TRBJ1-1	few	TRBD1	ASSGTGGGDTEAF
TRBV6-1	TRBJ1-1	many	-	ASSILYIRAEAF
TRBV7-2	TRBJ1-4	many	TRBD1	ASTPTGGHEKLF
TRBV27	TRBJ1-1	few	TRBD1	ASTVTGGNTEAF
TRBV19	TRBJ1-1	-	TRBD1	ASSGTDRVTEAF
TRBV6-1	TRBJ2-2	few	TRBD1	ASRGQGFPANTGELF
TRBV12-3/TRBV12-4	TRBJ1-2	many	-	ASSLVGGGVSGYT
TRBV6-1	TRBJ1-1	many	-	ASSARGPNTEAF
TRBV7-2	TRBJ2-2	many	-	ASSLYSGNTGELF
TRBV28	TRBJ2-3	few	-	ASSTDREGTDTQY
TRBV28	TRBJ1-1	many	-	ASRQDGEWTEAF
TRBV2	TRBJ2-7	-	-	ASRVGLLLYEQY
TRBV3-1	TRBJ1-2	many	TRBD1	ASSQVVGQGHGYT
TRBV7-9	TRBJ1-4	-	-	ASSLGGGREKLF
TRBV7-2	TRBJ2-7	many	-	ASTSSFQGGRYEQY
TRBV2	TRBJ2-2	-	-	ASSVARGTGELF
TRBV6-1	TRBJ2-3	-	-	ASSRPGERTDTQY
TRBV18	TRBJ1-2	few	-	ASSPFRDNYGYT
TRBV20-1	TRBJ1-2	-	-	SARDGGAGGYT
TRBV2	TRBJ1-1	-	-	ASPTPPENTEAF
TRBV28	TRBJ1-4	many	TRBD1	ASSLVTGLGKLF
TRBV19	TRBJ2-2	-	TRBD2	ASSRLAGASGHGELF
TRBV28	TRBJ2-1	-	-	ASRSVSSYNEQF
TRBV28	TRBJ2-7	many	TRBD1	ASSSGPGTGDKQY
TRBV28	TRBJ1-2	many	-	ASSLIPPNGYT